Shown below are 13 T cell receptor beta chains from a single sample sequenced in a study of T-cell reconstitution after alpha-beta-depleted transplantation in children (dated by TCRdb to 2015 to 2016). Libraries came from PCR. The sequencer was an Illumina HiSeq 2500. Molecular barcoding was employed in the preparation of TCR libraries, with unique molecular identifiers being used to normalize TCRbeta repertoire quantification. Using fastp trimming at Q25 and MiXCR clonotype assembly, TCRdb reanalyzed the public sequencing data and kept in-frame beta chains. CDR3 protein duplicates are merged, each entry listing the most common genes and DNA. This sample holds about 200,000 distinct CDR3 sequences; around 7.7% were observed only once. 35% to 45% of the sample rests with the top ten. This specimen's treatment or condition label, per the study, means: allogeneic hematopoietic cell transplantation with graft depleted of TCRalphabeta T cells and CD19 B cells.

The sequenced sample was PBMCs, mostly from graft donor cells, obtained 360 days after TCRalphabeta/CD19-depleted stem cell transplant. These receptors were collected from a male patient between 2 and 10 years old who had a stem cell transplant for acute myeloid leukemia, so the T cells may come from the graft donor.

The chain has TRBV6-1 and TRBJ2-2, with a tentative D call TRBD2 (6 bases). This CDR3 contains 15 residues. Germline assignment: CDR1 MNHNS and CDR2 SASEGT. V lost 7 bases and J 0 bases, leaving 12 bases between the germline ends. CDR3 DNA: TGTGCCAGCATTGGGGGGACCCCGAACACCGGGGAGCTGTTTTTT. This encodes CASIGGTPNTGELFF.

This sequence joins TRBV20-1 and TRBJ2-1; D gene unclear. Per germline, CDR1 DFQATT and CDR2 SNEGSKA (reference sequence). The CDR3 has 16 amino acids. Trimming cost V 2 bases and J 5 bases, with 19 bases left between them. CDR3 sequence (DNA): TGCAGTGCTAGACCCCGGAAGGAAGTGGATGACAATGAGCAGTTCTTC. Translation gives CSARPRKEVDDNEQFF.

At least ten counts were recorded for this clonotype. The chain links TRBV6-5 to TRBJ2-1; 10 bases fit TRBD1. Germline V lookup: CDR1 MNHEY, CDR2 SVGAGI. CDR3 size: 14 residues. After removal of 2 bases from V and 8 bases from J, the junction contained 3 bases not matched to a gene. The CDR3 coding sequence is TGTGCCAGCAGTTACGCGACAGGGGGCCATGAGCAGTTCTTC. Translation gives CASSYATGGHEQFF.

The chain couples TRBV20-1 to TRBJ2-1; D gene uncertain. The CDR3 spans 15 residues. The germline gives CDR1 DFQATT, CDR2 SNEGSKA (reference sequence). V dropped 0 bases and J dropped 2 bases, with 11 bases sitting between them. CDR3 in amino acids: CSARDRHRPYNEQFF. The CDR3, as DNA: TGCAGTGCTAGAGATCGCCACCGTCCCTACAATGAGCAGTTCTTC.

V usage is TRBV9 and J usage is TRBJ2-5; TRBD2 might be the D (6 bases). The CDR3 sequence is 15 residues long. CDR1 is SGDLS and CDR2 is YYNGEE in the germline V gene. Trimming left V 0 bases short and J 2 bases short, with 11 bases between. CDR3 in DNA: TGTGCCAGCAGCGTAGGGGGGACTGGGCAAGAGACCCAGTACTTC. Encoded protein: CASSVGGTGQETQYF.

This clonotype was seen repeatedly, ten times or more. CDR3 sequence: CASSLVFGGGPYNEQFF. The CDR3 coding sequence is TGCGCCAGCAGCTTGGTCTTTGGAGGGGGCCCCTACAATGAGCAGTTCTTC. This chain joins TRBV5-1 and TRBJ2-1, with D possibly matching TRBD1 (7 bases). The CDR3 runs to 17 residues. CDR1 and CDR2 (germline): SGHRS, YFSETQ. Deletions cut 0 bases from V and 2 bases from J, with 15 bases between. Using reference TRBV5-1 and TRBJ2-1 for the parts outside the CDR3, the full variable domain is KAGVTQTPRYLIKTRGQQVTLSCSPISGHRSVSWYQQTPGQGLQFLFEYFSETQRNKGNFPGRFSGRQFSNSRSEMNVSTLELGDSALYLCASSLVFGGGPYNEQFFGPGTRLTVL.

DNA of the CDR3: TGCGCCAGCAGCCAAGTGAAACTAGCGGGAGCCAATGAGCAGTTCTTC. Protein sequence: CASSQVKLAGANEQFF. The gene calls are TRBV4-3 and TRBJ2-1, with 11 nucleotides matching TRBD2. The junction had 5 bases not matched to a gene; V was cut back by 1 base and J by 6 bases. Germline loops: CDR1 LGHNA, CDR2 YSLEER. This CDR3 contains 16 residues.

Details on this clonotype: Relative to the germline gene, one junction end is altered; a read error may explain this. V gene TRBV3-1 combines with J gene TRBJ2-1; D could derive from TRBD1 or TRBD2 (5 bases each). This CDR3 contains 18 residues. The germline V gene has CDR1 LGHDT and CDR2 YNNKEL (reference sequence). The CDR3 region is CATSQDRGRGWPNNEQFF. For the CDR3, the DNA is TGTGCCACCAGCCAAGATCGGGGCCGGGGTTGGCCTAACAATGAGCAGTTCTTC.

As for this clonotype: This may be a read error, as it is one base from a much larger clone. For the CDR3, the DNA is TGTGCCAGCAGGCCGGCGGCGAATGAGCAGTTCTTC. It is translated as CASRPAANEQFF. The J gene is TRBJ2-1, the V gene TRBV11-2; D is unresolved. Germline V gene sequence: CDR1 SGHAT, CDR2 FQNNGV. There are 12 residues in the CDR3. V lost 6 bases, J lost 7 bases, and 10 bases lay in between.

Ten or more counts support this clonotype. This chain uses TRBV29-1 with TRBJ1-6; no definite D call. The CDR3 is 12 amino acids. Per the germline V gene, CDR1 is SQVTM and CDR2 is ANQGSEA. Trimming cost V 6 bases and J 9 bases, with 12 bases left between them. In nucleotides, the CDR3 is TGCAGCGTGTCCGACGGCCGTTCACCCCTCCACTTT. It yields the protein CSVSDGRSPLHF.

This clonotype was detected many times. The J gene is TRBJ2-5, the V gene TRBV20-1; TRBD2 might be the D (6 bases). The V end lost 4 bases, the J end lost 0 bases, and 9 bases lay between the germline ends. Germline values: CDR1 DFQATT, CDR2 SNEGSKA (reference sequence). There are 13 residues in the CDR3. The CDR3 nucleotides are TGCAGTGCTACCAGCGGGTACCAAGAGACCCAGTACTTC. This gives the protein CSATSGYQETQYF.

This clonotype was observed at least ten times. The J gene is TRBJ2-7, the V gene TRBV18; D is perhaps TRBD2 (5 bases). V lost 3 bases, J lost 3 bases, and 12 bases lay in between. Germline CDR1 is KGHSH and CDR2 is LQKENI. This CDR3 has 14 residues. CDR3 coding DNA: TGTGCCAGCTCACCTCGGACTGAGAACTACGAGCAGTACTTC. It translates to CASSPRTENYEQYF. Full variable domain (missing parts from reference TRBV18 and TRBJ2-7): NAGVMQNPRHLVRRRGQEARLRCSPMKGHSHVYWYRQLPEEGLKFMVYLQKENIIDESGMPKERFSAEFPKEGPSILRIQQVVRGDSAAYFCASSPRTENYEQYFGPGTRLTVT.

Concerning this clonotype: A much larger clone sits a single nucleotide away, making a read error possible. The rearrangement links TRBV2 to TRBJ2-5, with D perhaps matching TRBD1 (6 bases). The CDR3 contains 13 residues. V was clipped by 1 base and J by 3 bases, with 6 bases between them. Per germline, CDR1 SNHLY and CDR2 FYNNEI. The CDR3 loop reads CASSEDREETQYF. CDR3 DNA: TGTGCCAGCAGTGAAGACAGGGAAGAGACCCAGTACTTC.